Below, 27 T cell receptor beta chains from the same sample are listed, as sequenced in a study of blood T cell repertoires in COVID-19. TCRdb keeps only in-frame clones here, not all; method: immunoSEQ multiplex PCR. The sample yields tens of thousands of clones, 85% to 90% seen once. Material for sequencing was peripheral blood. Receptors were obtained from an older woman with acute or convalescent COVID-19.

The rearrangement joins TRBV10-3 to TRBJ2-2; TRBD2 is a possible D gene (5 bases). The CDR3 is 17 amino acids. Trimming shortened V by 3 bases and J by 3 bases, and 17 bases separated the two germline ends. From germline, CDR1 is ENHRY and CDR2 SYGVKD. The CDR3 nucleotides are TGTGCCATCAGTGATGGGGAGCGGCGACTTTACACCGGGGAGCTGTTTTTT. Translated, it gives CAISDGERRLYTGELFF.

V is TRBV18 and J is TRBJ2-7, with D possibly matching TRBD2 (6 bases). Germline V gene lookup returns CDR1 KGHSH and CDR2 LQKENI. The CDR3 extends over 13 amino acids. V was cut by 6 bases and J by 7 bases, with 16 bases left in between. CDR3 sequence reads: CASSLQGRGEQYF. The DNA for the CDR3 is TGTGCCAGCTCCCTCCAAGGGCGGGGAGAGCAGTACTTC.

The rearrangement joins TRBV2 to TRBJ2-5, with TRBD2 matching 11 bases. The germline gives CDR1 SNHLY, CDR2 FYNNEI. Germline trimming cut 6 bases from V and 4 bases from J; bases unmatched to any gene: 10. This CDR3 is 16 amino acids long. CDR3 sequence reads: CASSLGLAGGVETQYF. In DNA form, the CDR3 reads TGTGCCAGCAGCCTCGGACTAGCGGGCGGAGTAGAGACCCAGTACTTC.

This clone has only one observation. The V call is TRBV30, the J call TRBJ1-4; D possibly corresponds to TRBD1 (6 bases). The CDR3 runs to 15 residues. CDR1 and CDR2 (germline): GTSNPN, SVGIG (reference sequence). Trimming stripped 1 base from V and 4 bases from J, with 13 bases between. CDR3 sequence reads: CAWSALGTSNEKLFF. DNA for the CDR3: TGTGCCTGGAGTGCCCTCGGGACAAGTAATGAAAAACTGTTTTTT.

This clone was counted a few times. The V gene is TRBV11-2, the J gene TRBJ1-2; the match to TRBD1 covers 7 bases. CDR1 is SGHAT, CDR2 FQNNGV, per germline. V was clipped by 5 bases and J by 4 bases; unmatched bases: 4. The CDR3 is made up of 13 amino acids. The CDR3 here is CASSRQGGYGYTF. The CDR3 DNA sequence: TGTGCCAGCAGCCGACAGGGCGGCTATGGCTACACCTTC.

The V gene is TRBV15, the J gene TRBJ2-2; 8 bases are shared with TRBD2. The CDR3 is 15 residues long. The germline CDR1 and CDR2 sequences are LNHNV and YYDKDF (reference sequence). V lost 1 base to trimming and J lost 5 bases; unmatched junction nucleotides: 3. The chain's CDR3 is CATSRGLAGTGELFF. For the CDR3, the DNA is TGTGCCACCAGCAGAGGGCTAGCGGGTACCGGGGAGCTGTTTTTT.

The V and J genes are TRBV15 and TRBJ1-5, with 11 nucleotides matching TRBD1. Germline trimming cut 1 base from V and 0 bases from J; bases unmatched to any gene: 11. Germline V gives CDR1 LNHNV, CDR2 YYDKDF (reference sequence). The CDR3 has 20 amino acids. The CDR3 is CATSRGSPGQGVYSNQPQHF. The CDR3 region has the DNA TGTGCCACCAGCAGAGGTTCACCGGGACAGGGGGTTTATAGCAATCAGCCCCAGCATTTT.

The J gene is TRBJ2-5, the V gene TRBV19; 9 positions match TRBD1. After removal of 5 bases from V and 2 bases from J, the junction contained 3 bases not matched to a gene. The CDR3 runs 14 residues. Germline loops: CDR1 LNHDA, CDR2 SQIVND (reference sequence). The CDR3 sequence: CASSVDRGQETQYF. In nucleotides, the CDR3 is TGTGCCAGTAGTGTCGACAGGGGGCAAGAGACCCAGTACTTC.

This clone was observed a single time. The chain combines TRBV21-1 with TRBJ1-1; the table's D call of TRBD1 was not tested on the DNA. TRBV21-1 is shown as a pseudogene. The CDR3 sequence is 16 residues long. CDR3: CASSKVRDSTNTEAFF. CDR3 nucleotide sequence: TGTGCCAGCAGCAAAGTTCGGGACAGTACTAACACTGAAGCTTTCTTT.

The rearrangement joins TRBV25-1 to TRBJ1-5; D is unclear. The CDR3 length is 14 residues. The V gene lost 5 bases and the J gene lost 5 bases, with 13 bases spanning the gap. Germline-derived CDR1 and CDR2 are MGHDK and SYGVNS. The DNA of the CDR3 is TGTGCCAGCAGTCCCGGGTTACCGGATCAGCCCCAGCATTTT. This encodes CASSPGLPDQPQHF.

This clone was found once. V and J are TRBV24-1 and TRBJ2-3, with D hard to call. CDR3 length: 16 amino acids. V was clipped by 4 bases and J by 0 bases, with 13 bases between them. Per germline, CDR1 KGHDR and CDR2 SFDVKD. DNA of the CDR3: TGTGCCACCAGTGAGCCCCGAGAGACAAGCACAGATACGCAGTATTTT. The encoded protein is CATSEPRETSTDTQYF.

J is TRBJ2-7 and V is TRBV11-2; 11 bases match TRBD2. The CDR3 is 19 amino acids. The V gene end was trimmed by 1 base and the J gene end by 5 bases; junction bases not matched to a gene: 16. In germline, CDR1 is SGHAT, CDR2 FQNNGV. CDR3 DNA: TGTGCCAGCAGCTTAGCCGGGACTAGCGGAAGAGGACCGCTGAACGAGCAGTACTTC. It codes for CASSLAGTSGRGPLNEQYF.

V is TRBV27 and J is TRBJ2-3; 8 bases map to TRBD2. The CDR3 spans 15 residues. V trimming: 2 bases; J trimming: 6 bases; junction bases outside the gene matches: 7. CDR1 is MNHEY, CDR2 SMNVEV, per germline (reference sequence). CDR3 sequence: CASSLVLAGPDTQYF. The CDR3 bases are TGTGCCAGCAGTTTAGTCTTAGCGGGACCGGATACGCAGTATTTT.

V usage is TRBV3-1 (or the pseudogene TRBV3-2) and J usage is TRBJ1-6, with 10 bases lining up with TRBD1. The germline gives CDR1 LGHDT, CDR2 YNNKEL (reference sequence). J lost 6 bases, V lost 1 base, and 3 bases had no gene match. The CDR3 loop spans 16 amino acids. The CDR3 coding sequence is TGTGCCAGCAGCCAAGCAAGGACAGGGGGTAATTCACCCCTCCACTTT. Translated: CASSQARTGGNSPLHF.

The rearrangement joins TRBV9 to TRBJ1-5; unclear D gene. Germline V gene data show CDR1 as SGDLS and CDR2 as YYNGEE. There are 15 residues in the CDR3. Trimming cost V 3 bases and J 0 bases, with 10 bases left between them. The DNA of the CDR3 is TGTGCCAGCAGCGCCCCAGGTCATAGCAATCAGCCCCAGCATTTT. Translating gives CASSAPGHSNQPQHF.

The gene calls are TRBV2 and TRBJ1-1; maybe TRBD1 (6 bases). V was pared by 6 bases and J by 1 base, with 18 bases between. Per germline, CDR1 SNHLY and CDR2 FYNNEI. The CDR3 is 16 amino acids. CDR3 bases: TGTGCCAGCAGGGAGAGACCGGGACATGGGAACACTGAAGCTTTCTTT. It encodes CASRERPGHGNTEAFF. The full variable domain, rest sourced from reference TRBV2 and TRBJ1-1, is EPEVTQTPSHQVTQMGQEVILRCVPISNHLYFYWYRQILGQKVEFLVSFYNNEISEKSEIFDDQFSVERPDGSNFTLKIRSTKLEDSAMYFCASRERPGHGNTEAFFGQGTRLTVV.

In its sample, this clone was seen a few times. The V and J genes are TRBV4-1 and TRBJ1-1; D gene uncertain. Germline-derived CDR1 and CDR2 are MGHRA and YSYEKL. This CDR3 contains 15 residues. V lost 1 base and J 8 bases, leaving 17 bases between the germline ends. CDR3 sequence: CASSQVLSGRPEAFF. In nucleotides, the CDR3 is TGCGCCAGCAGCCAAGTTCTTTCGGGGAGGCCCGAAGCTTTCTTT.

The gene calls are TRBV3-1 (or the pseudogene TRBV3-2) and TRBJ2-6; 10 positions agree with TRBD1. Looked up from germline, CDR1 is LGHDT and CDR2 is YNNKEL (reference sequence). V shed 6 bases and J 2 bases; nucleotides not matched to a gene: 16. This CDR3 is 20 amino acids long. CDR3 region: CASSLLSTGTGDPGANVLTF. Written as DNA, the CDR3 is TGTGCCAGCAGTCTTTTGAGTACCGGGACAGGGGATCCTGGGGCCAACGTCCTGACTTTC.

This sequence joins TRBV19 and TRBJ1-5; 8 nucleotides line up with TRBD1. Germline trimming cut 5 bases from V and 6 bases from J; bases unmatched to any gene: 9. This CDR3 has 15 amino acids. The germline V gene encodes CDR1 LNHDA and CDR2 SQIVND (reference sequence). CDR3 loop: CASSSVGQAVQPQHF. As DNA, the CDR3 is TGTGCCAGTAGTTCAGTGGGACAGGCTGTTCAGCCCCAGCATTTT. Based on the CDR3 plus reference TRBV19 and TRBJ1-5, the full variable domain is DGGITQSPKYLFRKEGQNVTLSCEQNLNHDAMYWYRQDPGQGLRLIYYSQIVNDFQKGDIAEGYSVSREKKESFPLTVTSAQKNPTAFYLCASSSVGQAVQPQHFGDGTRLSIL.

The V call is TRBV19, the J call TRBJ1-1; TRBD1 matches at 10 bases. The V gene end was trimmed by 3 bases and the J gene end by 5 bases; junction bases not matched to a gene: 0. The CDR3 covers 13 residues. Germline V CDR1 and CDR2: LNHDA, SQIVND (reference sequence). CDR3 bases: TGTGCCAGTAGTATGGGACAGGGGACTGAAGCTTTCTTT. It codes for CASSMGQGTEAFF.

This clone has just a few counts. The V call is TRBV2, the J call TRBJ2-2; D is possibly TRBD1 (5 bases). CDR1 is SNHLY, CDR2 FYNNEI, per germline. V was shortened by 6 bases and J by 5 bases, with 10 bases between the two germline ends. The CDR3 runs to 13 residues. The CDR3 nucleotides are TGTGCCAGCAGCAGGGTCACAACCGGGGAGCTGTTTTTT. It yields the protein CASSRVTTGELFF.

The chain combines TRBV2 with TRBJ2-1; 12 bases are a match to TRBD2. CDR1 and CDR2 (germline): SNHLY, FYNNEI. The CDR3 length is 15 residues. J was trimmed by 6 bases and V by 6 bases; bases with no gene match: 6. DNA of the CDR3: TGTGCCAGCAGCCAGACTAGCGGGAGCCCCAATGAGCAGTTCTTC. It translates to CASSQTSGSPNEQFF.

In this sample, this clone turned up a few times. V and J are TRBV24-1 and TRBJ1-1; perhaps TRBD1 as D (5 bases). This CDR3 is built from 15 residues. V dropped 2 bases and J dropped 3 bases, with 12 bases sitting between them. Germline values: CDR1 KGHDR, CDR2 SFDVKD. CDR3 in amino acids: CATSDSTDGYTEAFF. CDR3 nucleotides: TGTGCCACCAGTGATTCGACAGACGGGTACACTGAAGCTTTCTTT.

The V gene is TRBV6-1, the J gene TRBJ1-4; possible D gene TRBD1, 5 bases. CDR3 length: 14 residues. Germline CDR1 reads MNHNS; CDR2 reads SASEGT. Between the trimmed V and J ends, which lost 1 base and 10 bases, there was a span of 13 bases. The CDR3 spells CASSEVVARGKLFF. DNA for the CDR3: TGTGCCAGCAGTGAAGTGGTCGCTAGGGGAAAACTGTTTTTT.

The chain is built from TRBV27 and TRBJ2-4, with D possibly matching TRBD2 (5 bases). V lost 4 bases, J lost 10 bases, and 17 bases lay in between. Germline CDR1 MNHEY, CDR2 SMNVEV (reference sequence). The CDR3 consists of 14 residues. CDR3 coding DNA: TGTGCCAGCAGTTACGGAGGCCCCCTGGGGATTCAGTACTTC. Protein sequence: CASSYGGPLGIQYF.

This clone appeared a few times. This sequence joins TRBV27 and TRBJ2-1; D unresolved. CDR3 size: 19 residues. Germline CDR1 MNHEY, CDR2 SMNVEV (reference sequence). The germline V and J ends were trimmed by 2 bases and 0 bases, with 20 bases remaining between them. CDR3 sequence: CASSLRSVRGPSSYNEQFF. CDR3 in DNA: TGTGCCAGCAGTTTACGTTCGGTACGTGGGCCCAGCTCCTACAATGAGCAGTTCTTC.

The chain's CDR3 is CASSQEGRARGYTF. The CDR3 region has the DNA TGTGCCAGCAGCCAAGAAGGCAGGGCTCGTGGCTACACCTTC. V and J are TRBV3-1 (or the pseudogene TRBV3-2) and TRBJ1-2; D might be TRBD1 (5 bases). CDR3 length: 14 amino acids. From germline, CDR1 is LGHDT and CDR2 YNNKEL (reference sequence). The V and J ends lost 0 bases and 7 bases respectively, with 12 bases between them.